Listed below are T cell receptor beta chains from one sample, sequenced in a study of cytomegalovirus exposure and HLA in healthy donors. Data came from immunoSEQ multiplex PCR; TCRdb stores just in-frame clones and leaves some out. The profile shows approximately 190,000 clones, 70% to 85% of them singletons. The sample was PBMCs. These receptors all stem from a man between 40 and 49 years old in good health and CMV-seropositive. Each CDR3 is given with its conserved first and last residue. D genes are given only for firm matches. Part of the rows lack a size; the others show once, few, many or a class for expanded clones.

v_call: TRBV19
clone_size: once
j_call: TRBJ2-7
d_call: TRBD2
cdr3_aa: CASSILAGDSYEQYF
cdr3_nt: TGTGCCAGTAGTATACTAGCGGGCGACTCCTACGAGCAGTACTTC

v_call: TRBV6-5
clone_size: .
j_call: TRBJ2-4
d_call: TRBD1
cdr3_aa: CASRDRGKNIQYF
cdr3_nt: TGTGCCAGCAGGGACAGGGGCAAAAACATTCAGTACTTC

v_call: TRBV16
clone_size: .
j_call: TRBJ2-1
d_call: TRBD1
cdr3_aa: CASSETTGGSYNEQFF
cdr3_nt: TGTGCCAGCAGCGAAACCACAGGGGGCTCCTACAATGAGCAGTTCTTC

v_call: TRBV28
clone_size: .
j_call: TRBJ2-7
d_call: TRBD2
cdr3_aa: CASRPRGLAGPNEQYF
cdr3_nt: TGTGCCAGCAGACCCAGGGGACTAGCGGGACCCAACGAGCAGTACTTC

v_call: TRBV12-5
clone_size: .
j_call: TRBJ1-2
d_call: TRBD1
cdr3_aa: CASGRDSPNYGYTF
cdr3_nt: TGTGCTAGTGGTCGGGACAGCCCCAATTATGGCTACACCTTC

v_call: TRBV28
clone_size: .
j_call: TRBJ1-5
d_call: .
cdr3_aa: CASSFPGMGGQPQHF
cdr3_nt: TGTGCCAGCAGTTTCCCCGGGATGGGTGGTCAGCCCCAGCATTTT

v_call: TRBV19
clone_size: .
j_call: TRBJ2-1
d_call: TRBD1
cdr3_aa: CASSFHRDRGKASNEQFF
cdr3_nt: TGTGCCAGTAGTTTTCATCGGGACAGGGGTAAGGCAAGCAATGAGCAGTTCTTC

v_call: TRBV9
clone_size: .
j_call: TRBJ2-7
d_call: .
cdr3_aa: CASSVQGLDEQYF
cdr3_nt: TGTGCCAGCAGCGTACAGGGGCTTGACGAGCAGTACTTC

v_call: TRBV19
clone_size: .
j_call: TRBJ2-2
d_call: .
cdr3_aa: CASSIASGLTNTGELFF
cdr3_nt: TGTGCCAGTAGTATAGCAAGCGGATTAACGAACACCGGGGAGCTGTTTTTT

v_call: TRBV11-2
clone_size: .
j_call: TRBJ1-3
d_call: .
cdr3_aa: CASSLGGGSGNTIYF
cdr3_nt: TGTGCCAGCAGCTTAGGAGGAGGGTCCGGAAACACCATATATTTT

v_call: TRBV6-1
clone_size: .
j_call: TRBJ2-7
d_call: .
cdr3_aa: CASSRDTSYEQYF
cdr3_nt: TGTGCCAGCTCTCGGGACACCTCCTACGAGCAGTACTTC

v_call: TRBV9
clone_size: .
j_call: TRBJ2-5
d_call: TRBD2
cdr3_aa: CASSVSGSEETQYF
cdr3_nt: TGTGCCAGCAGCGTTAGCGGGAGTGAGGAGACCCAGTACTTC

v_call: TRBV15
clone_size: .
j_call: TRBJ2-7
d_call: TRBD1
cdr3_aa: CATSFIIFGQGTYEQYF
cdr3_nt: TGTGCCACCAGCTTCATTATCTTCGGACAGGGGACCTACGAGCAGTACTTC

v_call: TRBV6-1
clone_size: .
j_call: TRBJ2-5
d_call: .
cdr3_aa: CASSQSATQYF
cdr3_nt: TGTGCCAGCAGCCAGAGCGCGACCCAGTACTTC

v_call: TRBV27
clone_size: .
j_call: TRBJ2-5
d_call: TRBD2
cdr3_aa: CASSPWGTSGRAQETQYF
cdr3_nt: TGTGCCAGCAGTCCATGGGGGACTAGCGGGAGGGCCCAAGAGACCCAGTACTTC

v_call: TRBV7-9
clone_size: .
j_call: TRBJ2-1
d_call: TRBD1
cdr3_aa: CSSVRTGDNGNEQFF
cdr3_nt: TGTTCCAGTGTACGGACAGGGGATAATGGGAATGAGCAGTTCTTC

v_call: TRBV18
clone_size: .
j_call: TRBJ2-2
d_call: TRBD2
cdr3_aa: CASSPGTSGSTGELFF
cdr3_nt: TGTGCCAGCTCACCGGGGACTAGCGGCAGCACCGGGGAGCTGTTTTTT

v_call: TRBV5-4
clone_size: .
j_call: TRBJ2-4
d_call: TRBD1
cdr3_aa: CASSLRDRANIQYF
cdr3_nt: TGTGCCAGCAGCCTCCGGGACAGGGCGAACATTCAGTACTTC

v_call: TRBV11-2
clone_size: .
j_call: TRBJ2-5
d_call: TRBD2
cdr3_aa: CASSLNAGGQRGETQYF
cdr3_nt: TGTGCCAGCAGCTTGAACGCGGGGGGGCAAAGAGGAGAGACCCAGTACTTC

v_call: TRBV28
clone_size: .
j_call: TRBJ2-3
d_call: TRBD2
cdr3_aa: CASSGTSGSRVDTQYF
cdr3_nt: TGTGCCAGCAGTGGGACTAGCGGGAGTCGGGTAGATACGCAGTATTTT

v_call: TRBV6-6
clone_size: .
j_call: TRBJ1-2
d_call: TRBD1
cdr3_aa: CASSSGQGMHYGYTF
cdr3_nt: TGTGCCAGCAGTTCGGGACAGGGGATGCACTATGGCTACACCTTC

v_call: TRBV19
clone_size: .
j_call: TRBJ2-7
d_call: .
cdr3_aa: CASSIGAGEQYF
cdr3_nt: TGTGCCAGTAGTATAGGTGCGGGGGAGCAGTACTTC

v_call: TRBV15
clone_size: .
j_call: TRBJ2-4
d_call: TRBD1
cdr3_aa: CATSTGVGTGGVKNIQYF
cdr3_nt: TGTGCCACCAGCACTGGGGTCGGGACAGGGGGCGTCAAAAACATTCAGTACTTC

v_call: TRBV7-9
clone_size: few
j_call: TRBJ2-7
d_call: TRBD2
cdr3_aa: CASSLGLGLGGSNEQYF
cdr3_nt: TGTGCCAGCAGCTTAGGCTTAGGGTTGGGCGGGAGCAACGAGCAGTACTTC

v_call: TRBV19
clone_size: .
j_call: TRBJ2-5
d_call: .
cdr3_aa: CATSREETQYF
cdr3_nt: TGTGCCACCTCCAGGGAAGAGACCCAGTACTTC

v_call: TRBV7-3
clone_size: .
j_call: TRBJ2-7
d_call: .
cdr3_aa: CASSYSAGSYEQYF
cdr3_nt: TGTGCCAGCAGTTATAGTGCAGGTTCCTACGAGCAGTACTTC

v_call: TRBV6-6
clone_size: few
j_call: TRBJ1-3
d_call: .
cdr3_aa: CASSYSRSGNTIYF
cdr3_nt: TGTGCCAGCAGTTACTCCAGGTCTGGAAACACCATATATTTT

v_call: TRBV6-5
clone_size: .
j_call: TRBJ1-2
d_call: TRBD1
cdr3_aa: CASSYAGQGAGYTF
cdr3_nt: TGTGCCAGCAGTTACGCGGGACAGGGGGCTGGCTACACCTTC

v_call: TRBV10-3
clone_size: .
j_call: TRBJ2-3
d_call: TRBD2
cdr3_aa: CAISESGSGGTRRDTQYF
cdr3_nt: TGTGCCATCAGTGAGTCAGGAAGCGGGGGGACCCGGAGGGATACGCAGTATTTT

v_call: TRBV6-6
clone_size: .
j_call: TRBJ2-7
d_call: TRBD1
cdr3_aa: CASGLGGSGYEQYF
cdr3_nt: TGTGCCAGCGGATTAGGGGGCAGTGGTTACGAGCAGTACTTC

v_call: TRBV5-1
clone_size: .
j_call: TRBJ2-5
d_call: .
cdr3_aa: CASSLSRIKETQYF
cdr3_nt: TGCGCCAGCAGCTTGTCTCGTATTAAAGAGACCCAGTACTTC

v_call: TRBV5-1
clone_size: .
j_call: TRBJ1-1
d_call: TRBD1
cdr3_aa: CASSSRQGMNTEAFF
cdr3_nt: TGCGCCAGCAGCTCCCGACAGGGCATGAACACTGAAGCTTTCTTT

v_call: TRBV27
clone_size: once
j_call: TRBJ1-3
d_call: .
cdr3_aa: CASSFDSGNTIYF
cdr3_nt: TGTGCCAGCAGTTTTGACAGTGGAAACACCATATATTTT

v_call: TRBV10-3
clone_size: .
j_call: TRBJ1-5
d_call: TRBD1
cdr3_aa: CAISELPGQTSNQPQHF
cdr3_nt: TGTGCCATCAGTGAGCTACCGGGACAGACGAGCAATCAGCCCCAGCATTTT

v_call: TRBV20-1
clone_size: .
j_call: TRBJ2-7
d_call: .
cdr3_aa: CSGVRDYEQYF
cdr3_nt: TGCAGTGGGGTCAGGGACTACGAGCAGTACTTC

v_call: TRBV2
clone_size: .
j_call: TRBJ2-2
d_call: TRBD1
cdr3_aa: CASSGSEGATGELFF
cdr3_nt: TGTGCCAGCAGTGGGTCCGAGGGGGCAACCGGGGAGCTGTTTTTT

v_call: TRBV5-4
clone_size: few
j_call: TRBJ1-6
d_call: TRBD1
cdr3_aa: CASSLDGTGSSPLHF
cdr3_nt: TGTGCCAGCAGCTTGGATGGGACAGGGAGCTCACCCCTCCACTTT

v_call: TRBV5-4
clone_size: .
j_call: TRBJ2-5
d_call: .
cdr3_aa: CASSPGTTTGETQYF
cdr3_nt: TGTGCCAGCAGCCCAGGGACAACTACCGGGGAGACCCAGTACTTC

v_call: TRBV27
clone_size: .
j_call: TRBJ1-1
d_call: .
cdr3_aa: CASSQSGRNTEAFF
cdr3_nt: TGTGCCAGCTCTCAGTCGGGGAGGAACACTGAAGCTTTCTTT

v_call: TRBV11-2
clone_size: .
j_call: TRBJ2-5
d_call: TRBD1
cdr3_aa: CASSLSGTGVLETQYF
cdr3_nt: TGTGCCAGCAGCTTATCCGGGACAGGGGTTCTGGAGACCCAGTACTTC

v_call: TRBV7-9
clone_size: .
j_call: TRBJ1-6
d_call: TRBD1
cdr3_aa: CASSSERDRANSPLHF
cdr3_nt: TGTGCCAGCAGCTCAGAGCGGGACAGGGCAAATTCACCCCTCCACTTT